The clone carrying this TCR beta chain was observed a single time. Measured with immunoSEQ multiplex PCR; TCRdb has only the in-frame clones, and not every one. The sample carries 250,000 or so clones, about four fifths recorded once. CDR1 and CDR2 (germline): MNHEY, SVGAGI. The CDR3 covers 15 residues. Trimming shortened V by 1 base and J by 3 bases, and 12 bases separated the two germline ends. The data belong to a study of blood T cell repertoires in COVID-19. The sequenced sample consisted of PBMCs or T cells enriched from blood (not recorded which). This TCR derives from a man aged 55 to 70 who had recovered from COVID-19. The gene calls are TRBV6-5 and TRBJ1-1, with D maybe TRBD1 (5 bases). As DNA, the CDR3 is TGTGCCAGCAGTTACTATCGGGGGAGGGACACTGAAGCTTTCTTT. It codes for CASSYYRGRDTEAFF.